Following are 27 T cell receptor beta chains from one sample sequenced in a study of CD8 T cells in ankylosing spondylitis (dated 2017 in TCRdb). Antigens for these TCRs are unknown. The library was made by 5' RACE. Sequenced using an Illumina HiSeq 2500. The public reads were run again by TCRdb, first through fastp at Q25 and then through MiXCR, and only productive beta chains were kept. Merged by CDR3 protein, the rows form single entries marked with the most common genes and DNA. In all, the sample holds some 700,000 distinct CDR3 sequences, and 19% of those were seen once. The biggest ten clones account for under 20% of the sample. Results the study describes overall, beyond this receptor: Blood from ankylosing spondylitis patients appeared to be characterized by a TCR beta motif made up of several highly homologous amino acid variants.

Material: blood, either unsorted or a sorted T cell fraction (not recorded which). These receptor sequences come from a male donor with ankylosing spondylitis.

CDR3 in amino acids: CASSPLGRTGPQQETQYF. DNA of the CDR3: TGTGCCAGCAGTCCCTTGGGCCGGACAGGGCCACAACAAGAGACCCAGTACTTC. The chain couples TRBV12-3 or TRBV12-4 to TRBJ2-5, with 8 bases identical to TRBD1. Trimming cost V 5 bases and J 2 bases; bases outside gene matches: 16. The CDR3 has 18 residues.

The chain's CDR3 is CASSERGLSVPQHF. DNA for the CDR3: TGTGCCAGCAGTGAGAGGGGGCTAAGCGTACCCCAGCATTTT. This chain joins TRBV6-1 and TRBJ1-5; 7 bases fit TRBD1. The germline V gene has CDR1 MNHNS and CDR2 SASEGT. The CDR3 runs 14 residues. After removal of 3 bases from V and 10 bases from J, the junction contained 9 bases not matched to a gene.

This clonotype was detected only a few times. This chain connects TRBV7-9 to TRBJ1-1; 7 bases line up with TRBD1. The CDR3 totals 16 residues. After removal of 2 bases from V and 6 bases from J, the junction contained 12 bases not matched to a gene. CDR1 is SEHNR, CDR2 FQNEAQ, per germline (reference sequence). The chain's CDR3 is CASSLPMGGGLSEAFF. The DNA of the CDR3 is TGTGCCAGCAGCTTACCCATGGGAGGGGGCCTCTCTGAAGCTTTCTTT.

This clonotype was seen only a few times. This chain joins TRBV12-5 and TRBJ2-1; 10 bases line up with TRBD2. The CDR3 contains 16 residues. CDR1 and CDR2 (germline): LGHNT, FRNRAP. With V trimmed by 4 bases and J by 4 bases, 7 bases remained unmatched. The CDR3 sequence: CASGYSPAGGYNEQFF. CDR3 coding DNA: TGTGCTAGTGGTTACTCGCCAGCGGGAGGGTACAATGAGCAGTTCTTC.

This clonotype was seen at least ten times. This sequence joins TRBV29-1 and TRBJ2-1; D may be TRBD2 (5 bases). The V gene lost 6 bases and the J gene lost 5 bases, with 17 bases spanning the gap. The CDR3 covers 14 residues. Germline values: CDR1 SQVTM, CDR2 ANQGSEA. CDR3 sequence reads: CSVDNAGVDNEQFF. CDR3 in DNA: TGCAGCGTCGACAACGCGGGTGTTGACAATGAGCAGTTCTTC.

The sample holds a few counts of this clonotype. The chain employs TRBV12-3 or TRBV12-4 and TRBJ1-2; D perhaps matches TRBD1 (6 bases). The CDR3 totals 16 residues. V dropped 5 bases and J dropped 7 bases, with 23 bases sitting between them. CDR3 region: CASSPRGSQGRGGYTF. CDR3 coding DNA: TGTGCCAGCAGTCCCCGGGGGTCGCAGGGGAGGGGTGGCTACACCTTC.

The chain has TRBV3-1 and TRBJ1-4, with D uncertain. CDR3 length: 13 residues. Trimming left V 6 bases short and J 5 bases short, with 10 bases between. Germline V gene lookup returns CDR1 LGHDT and CDR2 YNNKEL (reference sequence). This CDR3 reads CASSIGQNEKLFF. The CDR3 coding sequence is TGTGCCAGCAGTATCGGGCAGAATGAAAAACTGTTTTTT.

The V and J genes are TRBV5-6 and TRBJ2-7; TRBD2 matches 7 bases. V lost 4 bases, J lost 7 bases, and 17 bases stayed unmatched. Germline CDR1 is SGHDT and CDR2 is YYEEEE. The CDR3 totals 16 residues. CDR3 residues: CASSPGLVCYSEEQYF. The CDR3 nucleotides read TGTGCCAGCAGCCCTGGACTAGTGTGCTATTCGGAGGAGCAGTACTTC.

The chain recombines TRBV7-8 with TRBJ2-7; 7 bases fit TRBD1. The trim removed 5 bases at V and 2 bases at J, leaving 15 bases unmatched. The CDR3 is 17 residues long. Per germline, CDR1 SGHVS and CDR2 FQNEAQ. The CDR3 nucleotides read TGTGCCAGCAGCCGCCTACTGTCGACAGGGTCCCCCTACGAGCAGTACTTC. Its protein is CASSRLLSTGSPYEQYF.

The chain has TRBV20-1 and TRBJ2-3, with D perhaps TRBD1 or TRBD2 (6 bases each). The CDR3 has 16 amino acids. V dropped 0 bases and J dropped 5 bases, with 18 bases sitting between them. CDR1 DFQATT and CDR2 SNEGSKA come from the germline V gene (reference sequence). The CDR3 region has the DNA TGCAGTGCTAGAGATCTAGGGGGGATATACGTAGATACGCAGTATTTT. Protein sequence: CSARDLGGIYVDTQYF.

This clonotype appeared a few times. The chain uses TRBV25-1 and TRBJ2-1; 12 bases fit TRBD2. The CDR3 runs 16 residues. The germline gives CDR1 MGHDK, CDR2 SYGVNS. With V trimmed by 7 bases and J by 4 bases, 8 bases remained unmatched. The CDR3 sequence: CASISTSGSSYNEQFF. The CDR3 bases are TGTGCCAGCATCTCGACTAGCGGGAGTTCATACAATGAGCAGTTCTTC.

This clonotype was observed a handful of times. CDR3 DNA: TGTGCCAGCTCACCACCCGGGGGGGATACGCAGTATTTT. Amino acid sequence: CASSPPGGDTQYF. The genes are TRBV18 and TRBJ2-3, with 7 bases fitting TRBD2. The CDR3 is made up of 13 amino acids. The J segment lost 6 bases and the V segment lost 0 bases, leaving 0 bases of the junction unmatched. Germline V lookup: CDR1 KGHSH, CDR2 LQKENI.

The CDR3 DNA reads TGTGCCAGCAGCCTAGCGGGACACAACAATGAGCAGTTCTTC. Translating it yields CASSLAGHNNEQFF. This chain joins TRBV28 and TRBJ2-1; 9 bases line up with TRBD2. Germline trimming cut 6 bases from V and 5 bases from J; bases unmatched to any gene: 5. The CDR3 extends over 14 amino acids. The germline CDR1 and CDR2 sequences are MDHEN and SYDVKM.

This rearrangement joins TRBV20-1 to TRBJ1-5, with 9 bases aligning to TRBD1. CDR1 is DFQATT and CDR2 is SNEGSKA in the germline V gene (reference sequence). V lost 0 bases and J lost 3; bases outside the gene matches: 6. There are 16 residues in the CDR3. The CDR3 sequence is CSARDLWTGDNQPQHF. CDR3 DNA sequence: TGCAGTGCTAGAGATCTTTGGACAGGGGACAATCAGCCCCAGCATTTT.

This clonotype showed up just a few times. The CDR3 spells CSASSPGQGAYEQYF. DNA for the CDR3: TGCAGTGCTAGTTCCCCGGGACAGGGCGCCTACGAGCAGTACTTC. The chain links TRBV20-1 to TRBJ2-7; 9 nucleotides match TRBD1. The CDR3 runs 15 residues. V trimming: 3 bases; J trimming: 2 bases; junction bases outside the gene matches: 8. Germline V gene data show CDR1 as DFQATT and CDR2 as SNEGSKA (reference sequence).

This clonotype occurred a few times. The rearrangement joins TRBV9 to TRBJ2-2; a weak D match, TRBD1 (5 bases). The V gene's germline CDR1 is SGDLS and CDR2 YYNGEE. V was trimmed by 0 bases and J by 6 bases, leaving 9 bases between them. The CDR3 sequence is 14 residues long. In DNA form, the CDR3 reads TGTGCCAGCAGCGTAGCAGGGTCGGCCGGGGAGCTGTTTTTT. Its translation: CASSVAGSAGELFF. Full variable domain (missing parts from reference TRBV9 and TRBJ2-2): DSGVTQTPKHLITATGQRVTLRCSPRSGDLSVYWYQQSLDQGLQFLIQYYNGEERAKGNILERFSAQQFPDLHSELNLSSLELGDSALYFCASSVAGSAGELFFGEGSRLTVL.

This clonotype was picked up many times. J is TRBJ1-1 and V is TRBV12-3 or TRBV12-4; TRBD1 might be the D (5 bases). V lost 5 bases and J 6 bases, leaving 10 bases between the germline ends. The CDR3 extends over 12 amino acids. The DNA of the CDR3 is TGTGCCAGCAGTGCAGGGAGTTCTGAAGCTTTCTTT. The encoded protein is CASSAGSSEAFF.

This rearrangement joins TRBV28 to TRBJ2-1, with D perhaps TRBD1 or TRBD2 (6 bases each). Germline CDR1 reads MDHEN; CDR2 reads SYDVKM. V lost 4 bases, J lost 9 bases, and 25 bases lay in between. The CDR3 length is 17 residues. The CDR3: CASSSSGTHAKGGEQFF. CDR3 nucleotide sequence: TGTGCCAGCAGTTCCTCCGGGACTCACGCCAAGGGGGGTGAGCAGTTCTTC.

V and J are TRBV20-1 and TRBJ2-1, with a weak D call TRBD1 (6 bases). This CDR3 comprises 15 residues. CDR1 is DFQATT and CDR2 is SNEGSKA in the germline V gene (reference sequence). V was pared by 6 bases and J by 4 bases, with 19 bases between. DNA of the CDR3: TGCAGTGCCCTCTCGGGGTGGGGGCGATACAATGAGCAGTTCTTC. Translated, it gives CSALSGWGRYNEQFF.

The V gene is TRBV11-2, the J gene TRBJ2-7; 10 nucleotides agree with TRBD2. CDR1 and CDR2 from the germline V gene are SGHAT and FQNNGV. The CDR3 consists of 17 residues. Losses at the gene ends were 4 bases for V and 4 bases for J; bases not matched to a gene: 13. The CDR3 protein is CASSSTSGREFPYEQYF. The CDR3, as DNA: TGTGCCAGCAGCTCGACTAGCGGGCGGGAGTTCCCTTACGAGCAGTACTTC. Using reference TRBV11-2 and TRBJ2-7 for the parts outside the CDR3, the full variable domain is EAGVAQSPRYKIIEKRQSVAFWCNPISGHATLYWYQQILGQGPKLLIQFQNNGVVDDSQLPKDRFSAERLKGVDSTLKIQPAKLEDSAVYLCASSSTSGREFPYEQYFGPGTRLTVT.

The V gene is TRBV20-1, the J gene TRBJ2-7, with no clear D. The germline V gene encodes CDR1 DFQATT and CDR2 SNEGSKA (reference sequence). CDR3 length equals 12 residues. The V and J ends lost 0 bases and 7 bases respectively, with 10 bases between them. For the CDR3, the DNA is TGCAGTGCTAGAGATGGACCCCTGGAGCAGTACTTC. This codes for CSARDGPLEQYF.

Worth noting for this clonotype: This clone may be a read error of a much larger clone one base away. The V and J genes are TRBV5-5 and TRBJ2-7; 9 bases fit TRBD1. The V gene's germline CDR1 is SGHKS and CDR2 YYEKEE (reference sequence). This CDR3 spans 14 amino acids. The CDR3 loop is CASSPGTGPYGQYF. In DNA, the CDR3 is TGTGCCAGCAGCCCCGGGACAGGGCCCTACGGGCAGTACTTC.

This clonotype occurred a few times. This chain links TRBV11-2 with TRBJ2-2, with a possible D match to TRBD2 (6 bases). This CDR3 has 16 amino acids. Germline values: CDR1 SGHAT, CDR2 FQNNGV. V lost 2 bases, J lost 0 bases, and 10 bases lay in between. The CDR3 loop is CASSLIADSNTGELFF. CDR3 coding DNA: TGTGCCAGCAGCTTAATAGCGGACTCGAACACCGGGGAGCTGTTTTTT.

The V gene is TRBV20-1, the J gene TRBJ2-7; a possible D gene is TRBD1 (6 bases). The V end was cut by 0 bases, the J end by 1 base, with 16 bases between. The CDR3 runs 16 residues. Germline CDR1 is DFQATT and CDR2 is SNEGSKA (reference sequence). Written as DNA, the CDR3 is TGCAGTGCTAGAGATTTGGGGGCTGCCAGGTCCTACGAGCAGTACTTC. Translating it yields CSARDLGAARSYEQYF.

This clonotype was picked up a small number of times. This chain joins TRBV13 and TRBJ2-5; TRBD1 agrees at 7 bases. With V trimmed by 5 bases and J by 1 base, 7 bases remained unmatched. The CDR3 is 15 residues long. Germline V gene lookup returns CDR1 PRHDT and CDR2 FYEKMQ (reference sequence). CDR3: CASSTQTGTQETQYF. DNA for the CDR3: TGTGCCAGCAGCACCCAGACAGGGACCCAAGAGACCCAGTACTTC. The full variable domain, with the rest looked up from reference TRBV13 and TRBJ2-5, is AAGVIQSPRHLIKEKRETATLKCYPIPRHDTVYWYQQGPGQDPQFLISFYEKMQSDKGSIPDRFSAQQFSDYHSELNMSSLELGDSALYFCASSTQTGTQETQYFGPGTRLLVL.

The chain combines TRBV7-2 with TRBJ2-7; 8 bases are a match to TRBD2. Germline lookup yields CDR1 SGHTA and CDR2 FQGNSA. The CDR3 is 14 residues long. J was trimmed by 2 bases and V by 7 bases; bases with no gene match: 7. CDR3 in DNA: TGTGCCAGCAAGAGCGGGGGACAAACCTACGAGCAGTACTTC. This encodes CASKSGGQTYEQYF. Based on the CDR3 plus reference TRBV7-2 and TRBJ2-7, the full variable domain is GAGVSQSPSNKVTEKGKDVELRCDPISGHTALYWYRQSLGQGLEFLIYFQGNSAPDKSGLPSDRFSAERTGGSVSTLTIQRTQQEDSAVYLCASKSGGQTYEQYFGPGTRLTVT.

The V call is TRBV6-1, the J call TRBJ1-6, with 7 bases fitting TRBD1. The CDR3 is made up of 15 amino acids. Looked up from germline, CDR1 is MNHNS and CDR2 is SASEGT. The V gene end was trimmed by 6 bases and the J gene end by 5 bases; junction bases not matched to a gene: 7. The CDR3 protein is CASSPRDSDNSPLHF. In nucleotides, the CDR3 is TGTGCCAGCAGCCCCCGGGACAGCGATAATTCACCCCTCCACTTT.